The entry below describes one T cell receptor beta chain. Authors' processing steps: Nucleated cell counts were estimated from reference gene primer amplification. Measured with immunoSEQ multiplex PCR; TCRdb has only the in-frame clones, and not every one. V, J and clone size reflect that table, while D and trimming were determined from the DNA. Counted here are 350,000 to 450,000 clones, approximately 91% occurring once; the ten biggest clones make up approximately 1.5%. The CDR3 runs 14 residues. V gave up 1 base and J gave up 5 bases, with 12 bases separating them. CDR1 is LNHDA and CDR2 is SQIVND in the germline V gene (reference sequence). This entry belongs to a study of blood T cell repertoires in COVID-19. Across the whole study: Whether acute or convalescent, the COVID-19 samples came from the United States, Italy and Spain.

Patients in Seattle were enrolled during active infection, then followed longitudinally. J is TRBJ2-7 and V is TRBV19, with D maybe TRBD2 (6 bases). This sequence was found in a woman aged 40 to 49 with COVID-19, enrolled during active disease. Sequenced sample: peripheral blood. The CDR3 spells CASSIGRESHEQYF. DNA for the CDR3: TGTGCCAGTAGTATAGGCCGGGAGTCCCACGAGCAGTACTTC.